This T cell receptor beta chain was found in a study of CD8+ T cells in alopecia areata (dated 2018 in TCRdb). Describing the broader study: The treated patients, all with moderate-to-severe alopecia areata, were enrolled in an open-label pilot trial of oral tofacitinib given at 5 to 10 mg twice daily. RNA was obtained with the PAXgene miRNA kit for fixed scalp, the miRNeasy kit for PBMCs, and the RNeasy kit for mouse skin. Biopsies were taken from tofacitinib-treated patients at baseline and at 4 and 24 weeks of treatment, and a later scalp biopsy was taken in several of the tofacitinib-treated patients. Scalp clonality was compared among normal scalp (n=4), patchy alopecia areata scalp (n=8), and alopecia totalis/universalis scalp (n=8). The study used high-throughput TCRbeta sequencing to examine T cell clonal expansion in alopecia areata, in both the C3H/HeJ mouse model and human patients. TCRbeta CDR3 regions were amplified by immunoSEQ multiplex PCR with 35 Vbeta forward and 13 Jbeta reverse primers. In humans, TCRbeta sequencing was performed on scalp tissue and on sorted CD4+ and CD8+ peripheral blood T cells from healthy controls and from patients with patchy or totalis/universalis alopecia areata. Tofacitinib was given for 6 to 18 months, followed by 6 months of follow-up off drug to assess delayed response and recurrence. Paper-wide results and their limitations: Compared with mice, TCR sequences shared between patients were less clear, possibly partly because of HLA diversity across the patient population. Compared with normal scalp, lesional scalp, particularly in alopecia totalis/universalis, had higher clonality and more expanded CD8+ clones, which suggests antigenic drive. Unlike mouse skin, where gammadelta T cells dominate, normal human skin contains resident alphabeta T cells that get sequenced too, which complicates analysis of the scalp TCR repertoire.

Per the publication, the time point label means: baseline before oral tofacitinib. Lesional scalp punch biopsies and peripheral blood were obtained from alopecia areata patients. PBMCs were isolated by density centrifugation and stained for CD3, CD4 and CD8, and CD4+ and CD8+ T cells were sorted on a FACSAria. Based on the germline V gene (reference sequence), the CDR1 and CDR2 sequences are GTSNPN and SVGIG. V is trimmed back by 5 bases and J by 7 bases, and the junction contains 5 bases that no gene match accounts for. Its CDR3 holds 13 amino acids, cysteine through phenylalanine. Only the CDR3 DNA is retained, 39 bases long and in frame from the first base. The library was generated by the immunoSEQ multiplex PCR assay. RNA was extracted from all samples and reverse transcribed into cDNA, which served as template for TCR sequencing. First-strand cDNA was synthesized using SuperScript III with a 2:1 mix of oligo-dT and random hexamers. Amplification bias was assessed with a synthetic immune receptor repertoire, and residual bias was removed computationally. As for the original processing: Raw reads were preprocessed to remove errors, and CDR3 was defined by IMGT conventions from the conserved cysteine to phenylalanine. To get clonality, Shannon entropy was normalized by log2 of the number of productive unique TCRs and the result was subtracted from 1. CD4 or CD8 identity of scalp clones was inferred by cross-referencing scalp TCRbeta sequences with sorted blood CD4 and CD8 repertoires. Here the immuneACCESS table is served through TCRdb, limited to in-frame sequences with V and J called. Missing clones are a known gap in these copies; in checked studies unresolved V genes cover under half, and the rest lacks a known reason. From that table come the V and J calls and clone size; the DNA was used to work out D and trimming. A total of roughly 250,000 clones appear in this sample, 65% to 70% of them only once. The top ten hold 1% to 1.5% of the sample.

As to this clone: What this receptor recognizes is not known. Base qualities are not recorded, but no much larger clone differs from it by a single base.

The sequence links TRBV30 to TRBJ1-6; 7 bases in the middle match TRBD1. This clonotype originated in a human donor with alopecia areata. The specimen comprised CD4+ T cells sorted from blood, sampled at week 0. The DNA reads TGTGCCTGGGGGACAGTTGGGAATTCACCCCTCCACTTT. It encodes CAWGTVGNSPLHF.